This TCR delta chain was sequenced in a study of gamma-delta chains in newborns, infants, children. Study as a whole: Innate gammadelta T cells reportedly expand polyclonally right after birth, driven by microbial exposure, per the title.

The CDR3 spans 18 residues. V gave up 0 bases and J gave up 0 bases, with 17 bases separating them. Germline-derived CDR1 and CDR2 are TSWWSYY and QGS. As to this clone: Other nucleotide sequences from this sample produce the same CDR3.

TCRdb re-identified clones in the reads via CATT. The data hold about 3,800 delta-chain clones, with approximately 2% observed a single time. This chain joins TRDV1 and TRDJ1; weak D call: TRDD3 (6 bases). This TCR was sampled from a child who was a newborn, infant or young child, either healthy, febrile or measles-vaccinated (not recorded which). The specimen sequenced was blood. CDR3 residues: CALGELLYSGGNTDKLIF. The CDR3 DNA reads TGTGCTCTTGGGGAACTGCTCTACTCAGGGGGAAACACCGATAAACTCATCTTT.